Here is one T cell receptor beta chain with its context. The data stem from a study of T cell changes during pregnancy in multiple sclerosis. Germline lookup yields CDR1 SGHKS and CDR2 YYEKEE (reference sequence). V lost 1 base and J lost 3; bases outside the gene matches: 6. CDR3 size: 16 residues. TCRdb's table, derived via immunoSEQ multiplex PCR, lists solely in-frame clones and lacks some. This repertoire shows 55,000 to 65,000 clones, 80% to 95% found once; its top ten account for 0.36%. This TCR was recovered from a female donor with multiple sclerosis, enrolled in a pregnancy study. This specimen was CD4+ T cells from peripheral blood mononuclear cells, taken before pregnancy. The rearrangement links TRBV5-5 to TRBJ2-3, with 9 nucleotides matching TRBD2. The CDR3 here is CASSLRGAGGTDTQYF. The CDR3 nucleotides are TGTGCCAGCAGCTTGCGGGGGGCGGGAGGGACAGATACGCAGTATTTT.